The 32 T cell receptor beta chains reported below all come from one sample, sequenced in a study of T-cell reconstitution after alpha-beta-depleted transplantation in children (dated by TCRdb to 2016 to 2018). Interpreted using the paper, the treatment or condition label stands for: allogeneic hematopoietic cell transplantation with graft depleted of TCRalphabeta T cells and CD19 B cells. The protocol used for the library was PCR. The sequencer listed for this sample is Illumina HiSeq 2500. TCR libraries were prepared with molecular barcoding, using unique molecular identifiers to normalize TCRbeta repertoire quantification. The public reads were run again by TCRdb, first through fastp at Q25 and then through MiXCR, and only productive beta chains were kept. Records with the same CDR3 protein are collapsed into one entry carrying the most frequent genes and DNA. This sample has about 460,000 distinct CDR3 sequences in its table, and roughly 10% of those were observed once. Jointly, the top ten make up less than 15% of the sample.

Sequenced material: PBMCs, mostly from graft donor cells, taken 180 days after TCRalphabeta/CD19-depleted stem cell transplant. These TCRs come from a female patient aged 2-15 years who had a stem cell transplant for aplastic anemia, so the T cells may come from the graft donor.

The chain recombines TRBV20-1 with TRBJ2-1; TRBD2 might be the D (5 bases). With 1 base removed from V and 2 bases from J, the gap between germline ends came to 21 bases. The CDR3 extends over 18 amino acids. The germline gives CDR1 DFQATT, CDR2 SNEGSKA (reference sequence). The CDR3 reads CSARAPRLASSTYNEQFF. CDR3 nucleotides: TGCAGTGCTAGAGCCCCCCGACTGGCTAGCTCGACCTACAATGAGCAGTTCTTC.

This chain uses TRBV10-3 with TRBJ1-1, with D perhaps matching TRBD1 (6 bases). Germline CDR1 reads ENHRY; CDR2 reads SYGVKD. The CDR3 covers 14 residues. Trimming took off 3 bases at V and 1 base at J, with 9 bases between the two ends. The chain's CDR3 is CAISDQDRNTEAFF. The CDR3 nucleotides read TGTGCCATCAGTGATCAGGACAGGAACACTGAAGCTTTCTTT.

This clonotype showed up just a few times. The genes are TRBV5-1 and TRBJ2-3, with TRBD2 identical over 15 bases. The CDR3 loop spans 18 amino acids. With V trimmed by 4 bases and J by 1 base, 7 bases remained unmatched. Germline V gene lookup returns CDR1 SGHRS and CDR2 YFSETQ. CDR3 region: CASSIGLAGGRGTDTQYF. The CDR3 nucleotides read TGCGCCAGCAGCATAGGACTAGCGGGAGGGCGGGGCACAGATACGCAGTATTTT.

The genes are TRBV7-2 and TRBJ2-1; D is unclear. CDR3 size: 15 residues. Germline assignment: CDR1 SGHTA and CDR2 FQGNSA. Deletions cut 8 bases from V and 5 bases from J, with 19 bases between. The CDR3 DNA reads TGTGCCAGCTGGACCCCTCGGGTTTCCCACAATGAGCAGTTCTTC. It yields the protein CASWTPRVSHNEQFF. The full variable domain, completed using reference TRBV7-2 and TRBJ2-1, is GAGVSQSPSNKVTEKGKDVELRCDPISGHTALYWYRQSLGQGLEFLIYFQGNSAPDKSGLPSDRFSAERTGGSVSTLTIQRTQQEDSAVYLCASWTPRVSHNEQFFGPGTRLTVL.

Here the CDR3 reads CASSLETGGGEQYF. CDR3 coding DNA: TGCGCCAGCAGCTTGGAGACAGGGGGAGGCGAGCAGTACTTC. The gene calls are TRBV5-1 and TRBJ2-7, with TRBD1 matching 9 bases. The CDR3 is 14 residues long. Germline V gene lookup returns CDR1 SGHRS and CDR2 YFSETQ. Losses at the gene ends were 0 bases for V and 6 bases for J; bases not matched to a gene: 4.

The rearrangement joins TRBV2 to TRBJ2-3; D perhaps matches TRBD2 (6 bases). The CDR3 covers 15 residues. V dropped 5 bases and J dropped 6 bases, with 18 bases sitting between them. The germline gives CDR1 SNHLY, CDR2 FYNNEI. CDR3 protein: CASSRDSAQSDTQYF. The DNA for the CDR3 is TGTGCCAGCAGTCGGGACTCCGCCCAGTCCGATACGCAGTATTTT.

This clonotype was seen more than once but under ten times. Written as DNA, the CDR3 is TGCGCCAGCAGCAAATTCGGGGACACATACAATGAGCAGTTCTTC. It codes for CASSKFGDTYNEQFF. The genes are TRBV4-3 and TRBJ2-1; weak D call: TRBD1 (6 bases). The V and J ends lost 5 bases and 4 bases respectively, with 15 bases between them. The germline V gene has CDR1 LGHNA and CDR2 YSLEER. The CDR3 totals 15 residues.

Many counts were recorded for this clonotype. The DNA of the CDR3 is TGTGCCAGCAGCTATGGAGGGACAGGATACAATGAGCAGTTCTTC. Translated: CASSYGGTGYNEQFF. The chain combines TRBV7-2 with TRBJ2-1; 8 positions match TRBD1. This CDR3 is 15 amino acids long. The V gene's germline CDR1 is SGHTA and CDR2 FQGNSA. J was trimmed by 4 bases and V by 4 bases; bases with no gene match: 6.

The table lists this clonotype with many counts. A much larger clone differs from this one at a single base, so this may be a read error. The chain carries TRBV27 and TRBJ2-3; D perhaps matches TRBD2 (5 bases). The CDR3 runs to 14 residues. The ends were cut back, 1 base at V and 0 bases at J, with 5 bases in the middle. The germline CDR1 and CDR2 sequences are MNHEY and SMNVEV (reference sequence). CDR3 in DNA: TGTGCCAGCAGTTTATGGACTAGCACAGATACGCAGTATTTT. It yields the protein CASSLWTSTDTQYF.

In this sample, this clonotype turned up a few times. V gene TRBV20-1 combines with J gene TRBJ2-1, with TRBD2 matching over 8 bases. Germline CDR1 DFQATT, CDR2 SNEGSKA (reference sequence). Losses at the gene ends were 5 bases for V and 2 bases for J; bases not matched to a gene: 8. This CDR3 contains 15 residues. This CDR3 is CSASTRGAPYNEQFF. CDR3 coding DNA: TGCAGTGCTTCTACGCGGGGGGCGCCCTACAATGAGCAGTTCTTC.

This chain joins TRBV19 and TRBJ2-1; D is unclear. This CDR3 comprises 15 residues. The V gene lost 1 base and the J gene lost 0 bases, with 7 bases spanning the gap. Germline CDR1 and CDR2: LNHDA and SQIVND (reference sequence). CDR3 bases: TGTGCCAGTAGTATAGGGGTTAGCTCCTACAATGAGCAGTTCTTC. Translated, it gives CASSIGVSSYNEQFF. Complete variable domain (other parts from reference TRBV19 and TRBJ2-1): DGGITQSPKYLFRKEGQNVTLSCEQNLNHDAMYWYRQDPGQGLRLIYYSQIVNDFQKGDIAEGYSVSREKKESFPLTVTSAQKNPTAFYLCASSIGVSSYNEQFFGPGTRLTVL.

The rearrangement uses TRBV6-2 or TRBV6-3 and TRBJ1-1; 9 bases match TRBD1. Germline loops: CDR1 MNHEY, CDR2 SVGEGT. The CDR3 spans 15 residues. The V segment lost 6 bases and the J segment 1 base; nucleotides outside the gene matches: 6. CDR3 protein: CASRSRDRANTEAFF. DNA of the CDR3: TGTGCCAGCAGATCCCGGGACAGGGCGAACACTGAAGCTTTCTTT.

This clonotype has more than one count but fewer than ten. The V gene is TRBV25-1, the J gene TRBJ2-3; unclear D gene. CDR3 size: 14 residues. Germline lookup yields CDR1 MGHDK and CDR2 SYGVNS. With 9 bases removed from V and 0 bases from J, the gap between germline ends came to 13 bases. The CDR3 protein is CARPPGTSTDTQYF. CDR3 sequence (DNA): TGTGCCAGACCTCCTGGCACCAGCACAGATACGCAGTATTTT.

The rearrangement uses TRBV28 and TRBJ2-5, with a weak D call TRBD1 (5 bases). With 0 bases removed from V and 5 bases from J, the gap between germline ends came to 22 bases. The CDR3 has 18 residues. Looked up from germline, CDR1 is MDHEN and CDR2 is SYDVKM. The CDR3 DNA reads TGTGCCAGCAGTTTATGGTCTTCAGGGTTTGGTGCTACGGAGACCCAGTACTTC. Translated: CASSLWSSGFGATETQYF.

The chain has TRBV11-2 and TRBJ2-3; TRBD2 matches at 8 bases. There are 16 residues in the CDR3. V gave up 1 base and J gave up 0 bases; unmatched junction bases: 3. Germline assignment: CDR1 SGHAT and CDR2 FQNNGV. The CDR3 region has the DNA TGTGCCAGCAGCTTAGTAGCGGGGAAAAGCACAGATACGCAGTATTTT. Protein product: CASSLVAGKSTDTQYF. Full variable domain (missing parts from reference TRBV11-2 and TRBJ2-3): EAGVAQSPRYKIIEKRQSVAFWCNPISGHATLYWYQQILGQGPKLLIQFQNNGVVDDSQLPKDRFSAERLKGVDSTLKIQPAKLEDSAVYLCASSLVAGKSTDTQYFGPGTRLTVL.

DNA for the CDR3: TGTGCCAGCAGCCCCTTAGTTCCCTCGGGCACAGATACGCAGTATTTT. Translating it yields CASSPLVPSGTDTQYF. The rearrangement links TRBV27 to TRBJ2-3; no clear D gene. V dropped 6 bases and J dropped 1 base, with 17 bases sitting between them. The CDR3 is 16 amino acids. The germline gives CDR1 MNHEY, CDR2 SMNVEV (reference sequence).

This clonotype was counted at least ten times. The rearrangement links TRBV29-1 to TRBJ2-1, with D possibly being TRBD2 (5 bases). Germline loops: CDR1 SQVTM, CDR2 ANQGSEA. V was clipped by 4 bases and J by 0 bases, with 16 bases between them. The CDR3 is made up of 16 amino acids. This chain's CDR3 is CSVGGVLHYSYNEQFF. The DNA for the CDR3 is TGCAGCGTTGGGGGAGTACTTCATTACTCCTACAATGAGCAGTTCTTC.

This clonotype was observed many times. V and J are TRBV5-1 and TRBJ2-3; 9 nucleotides line up with TRBD2. J gave up 5 bases and V 4 bases, and 14 bases lay outside the gene matches. Germline V gives CDR1 SGHRS, CDR2 YFSETQ. This CDR3 contains 17 residues. This CDR3 reads CASSPPRAREGLDTQYF. For the CDR3, the DNA is TGCGCCAGCAGCCCCCCTCGTGCGCGGGAGGGCCTAGATACGCAGTATTTT.

This chain uses TRBV20-1 with TRBJ2-7; 8 positions agree with TRBD2. Trimming cost V 5 bases and J 3 bases; bases outside gene matches: 6. CDR1 DFQATT and CDR2 SNEGSKA come from the germline V gene (reference sequence). There are 13 residues in the CDR3. CDR3: CSASGTRIYEQYF. The CDR3 nucleotides read TGCAGTGCTTCCGGGACTAGGATCTACGAGCAGTACTTC.

This clonotype has just a few counts. The V gene is TRBV7-9, the J gene TRBJ2-7; no definite D call. Trimming cost V 2 bases and J 2 bases, with 13 bases left between them. Germline CDR1 is SEHNR and CDR2 is FQNEAQ (reference sequence). The CDR3 extends over 15 amino acids. In DNA, the CDR3 is TGTGCCAGCAGCTTATCAGGCGGTTCTACCTACGAGCAGTACTTC. Protein product: CASSLSGGSTYEQYF.

This chain uses TRBV25-1 with TRBJ2-7, with a weak D call TRBD2 (5 bases). The CDR3 sequence is 15 residues long. Germline CDR1 is MGHDK and CDR2 is SYGVNS. Trimming removed 4 bases from V and 4 bases from J, with 17 bases in between. CDR3 nucleotide sequence: TGTGCCAGCAGTGCAAACGATCCGGGAAGGTACGAGCAGTACGTC. It is translated as CASSANDPGRYEQYV.

This clonotype was seen only a few times. The gene calls are TRBV28 and TRBJ2-7; TRBD1 agrees at 8 bases. This CDR3 spans 14 amino acids. The junction had 2 bases not matched to a gene; V was cut back by 1 base and J by 3 bases. Germline V gene data show CDR1 as MDHEN and CDR2 as SYDVKM. DNA for the CDR3: TGTGCCAGCAGTTTATCCAGGGGGCTCTACGAGCAGTACGTC. Translated: CASSLSRGLYEQYV.

This clonotype was picked up a small number of times. The chain uses TRBV6-1 and TRBJ1-2, with D tentatively TRBD1 (5 bases). This CDR3 is 16 amino acids long. V gave up 7 bases and J gave up 0 bases, with 18 bases separating them. CDR1 and CDR2 from the germline V gene are MNHNS and SASEGT. This CDR3 reads CASKGLGVSSNYGYTF. The CDR3, as DNA: TGTGCCAGCAAAGGTTTAGGGGTTTCCTCTAACTATGGCTACACCTTC.

The sample holds many counts of this clonotype. The chain carries TRBV7-6 and TRBJ2-7; D is ambiguous. CDR1 and CDR2 (germline): SGHVS, FNYEAQ. V was trimmed by 1 base and J by 5 bases, leaving 9 bases between them. The CDR3 is 13 amino acids. The CDR3 sequence is CASSLGGWDEQYF. The CDR3 DNA follows: TGTGCCAGCAGCTTAGGGGGTTGGGACGAGCAGTACTTC.

J is TRBJ2-2 and V is TRBV5-1; D might be TRBD2 (6 bases). Germline lookup yields CDR1 SGHRS and CDR2 YFSETQ. CDR3 length equals 17 residues. Between the trimmed V and J ends, which lost 6 bases and 0 bases, there was a span of 18 bases. DNA of the CDR3: TGCGCCAGCACCCGATGGATCAGGGAGGCGAACACCGGGGAGCTGTTTTTT. This translates into CASTRWIREANTGELFF.

The chain has TRBV7-9 and TRBJ1-1; D is unclear. Germline loops: CDR1 SEHNR, CDR2 FQNEAQ (reference sequence). V was shortened by 5 bases and J by 0 bases, with 13 bases between the two germline ends. The CDR3 contains 15 residues. The CDR3 loop is CASSRRTWVNTEAFF. The CDR3 DNA is TGTGCCAGCAGCCGGCGGACCTGGGTGAACACTGAAGCTTTCTTT. Variable domain in full (rest from reference TRBV7-9 and TRBJ1-1): DTGVSQNPRHKITKRGQNVTFRCDPISEHNRLYWYRQTLGQGPEFLTYFQNEAQLEKSRLLSDRFSAERPKGSFSTLEIQRTEQGDSAMYLCASSRRTWVNTEAFFGQGTRLTVV.

V gene TRBV24-1 combines with J gene TRBJ2-2, with TRBD1 matching over 11 bases. With V trimmed by 4 bases and J by 7 bases, 10 bases remained unmatched. This CDR3 region has 17 residues. Per the germline V gene, CDR1 is KGHDR and CDR2 is SFDVKD. The CDR3 DNA reads as TGTGCCACCAGTGACCCCGGACAGGGGGCAGGGATCGGGGAGCTGTTTTTT. It specifies CATSDPGQGAGIGELFF.

In this sample, this clonotype turned up a few times. J is TRBJ1-5 and V is TRBV7-9; 8 positions agree with TRBD1. Germline trimming cut 5 bases from V and 6 bases from J; bases unmatched to any gene: 6. This CDR3 has 14 residues. CDR1 is SEHNR, CDR2 FQNEAQ, per germline (reference sequence). The chain's CDR3 is CASSGQGIGQPQHF. CDR3 DNA sequence: TGTGCCAGCAGCGGACAGGGAATAGGTCAGCCCCAGCATTTT.

Points on this clonotype: One end of the junction does not line up with germline, which may come from a read error. This rearrangement joins TRBV12-3 or TRBV12-4 to TRBJ1-1; possibly TRBD1 for D (6 bases). The CDR3 totals 12 residues. CDR3 DNA sequence: TGTGCCAGCAGTTTAGACAGGGTCGTCGGGTCTTTT. As protein: CASSLDRVVGSF.

The V call is TRBV7-8, the J call TRBJ2-3; maybe TRBD2 (6 bases). V lost 5 bases to trimming and J lost 5 bases, with 17 bases between them. CDR3 length: 15 residues. The germline V gene encodes CDR1 SGHVS and CDR2 FQNEAQ. The CDR3 sequence: CASSDRDSRQDTQYF. The CDR3 DNA follows: TGTGCCAGCAGCGACCGGGACTCTCGACAAGATACGCAGTATTTT.

This chain joins TRBV3-1 and TRBJ2-7; D remains unclear. V was clipped by 1 base and J by 3 bases, with 13 bases between them. The CDR3 length is 15 residues. Germline loops: CDR1 LGHDT, CDR2 YNNKEL (reference sequence). CDR3 in DNA: TGTGCCAGCAGCCAAGGCCCCAGACGATTCTACGAGCAGTACTTC. Protein sequence: CASSQGPRRFYEQYF.

The chain carries TRBV4-3 and TRBJ2-5, with 12 positions matching TRBD2. V trimming: 5 bases; J trimming: 5 bases; junction bases outside the gene matches: 6. Germline-derived CDR1 and CDR2 are LGHNA and YSLEER. This CDR3 is built from 15 residues. The CDR3 region has the DNA TGCGCCAGCAGCTTGACTAGCGGGAGATTGGAGACCCAGTACTTC. Protein: CASSLTSGRLETQYF.